Listed below are T cell receptor beta chains from one sample, sequenced in a study of memory CD4+ T cells and cytomegalovirus serostatus. Measured with immunoSEQ multiplex PCR; TCRdb has only the in-frame clones, and not every one. The sample has 40,000 to 50,000 clones, roughly three quarters seen once. Sequencing was performed on memory CD4+ T cells from blood. All receptors derive from an adult in good health and CMV-seronegative. CDR3s include the opening cysteine and the closing phenylalanine or tryptophan. A D gene is named only where the DNA matches it firmly. Only part of the rows carry a size: once, few, many, or a class if the clone is expanded.

cdr3_aa: CASSRWGERVNTIYF; cdr3_nt: TGTGCCAGCAGCCGTTGGGGGGAGCGGGTAAACACCATATATTTT; j_call: TRBJ1-3; v_call: TRBV7-2; d_call: NA; clone_size: NA
cdr3_aa: CASSLDRDGNYGYTF; cdr3_nt: TGTGCCAGCAGCTTAGATAGGGACGGCAACTATGGCTACACCTTC; j_call: TRBJ1-2; v_call: TRBV11-2; d_call: NA; clone_size: NA
cdr3_aa: CASSLSDTGELFF; cdr3_nt: TGTGCCAGCAGCTTAAGCGACACCGGGGAGCTGTTTTTT; j_call: TRBJ2-2; v_call: TRBV11-2; d_call: NA; clone_size: NA
cdr3_aa: CASSLGPPKGNEKLFF; cdr3_nt: TGTGCCAGCAGCTTGGGACCGCCTAAGGGTAATGAAAAACTGTTTTTT; j_call: TRBJ1-4; v_call: TRBV5-5; d_call: NA; clone_size: few
cdr3_aa: CASSDFVAEQFF; cdr3_nt: TGTGCCAGCAGTGATTTTGTGGCTGAGCAGTTCTTC; j_call: TRBJ2-1; v_call: TRBV6-1; d_call: NA; clone_size: NA
cdr3_aa: CSATGGIGYTF; cdr3_nt: TGCAGTGCTACAGGGGGAATTGGCTACACCTTC; j_call: TRBJ1-2; v_call: TRBV20-1; d_call: TRBD1; clone_size: once
cdr3_aa: CASSRTVTDEQFF; cdr3_nt: TGTGCCAGCTCACGGACTGTAACGGATGAGCAGTTCTTC; j_call: TRBJ2-1; v_call: TRBV18; d_call: NA; clone_size: once
cdr3_aa: CASSRWGGGETQYF; cdr3_nt: TGTGCCAGCAGCCGATGGGGTGGGGGGGAGACCCAGTACTTC; j_call: TRBJ2-5; v_call: TRBV7-6; d_call: NA; clone_size: NA
cdr3_aa: CASSLARQETQYF; cdr3_nt: TGTGCCAGCAGCCTAGCGAGGCAAGAGACCCAGTACTTC; j_call: TRBJ2-5; v_call: TRBV7-9; d_call: NA; clone_size: NA
cdr3_aa: CASSYSRGSTEAFF; cdr3_nt: TGTGCCAGCAGTTACTCTAGGGGAAGCACTGAAGCTTTCTTT; j_call: TRBJ1-1; v_call: TRBV6-5; d_call: NA; clone_size: NA
cdr3_aa: CATNTGGDTQYF; cdr3_nt: TGTGCCACCAACACGGGGGGAGATACGCAGTATTTT; j_call: TRBJ2-3; v_call: TRBV19; d_call: TRBD2; clone_size: few
cdr3_aa: CASSLENRGTDTQYF; cdr3_nt: TGCGCCAGCAGCTTAGAAAACAGGGGGACAGATACGCAGTATTTT; j_call: TRBJ2-3; v_call: TRBV5-1; d_call: TRBD1; clone_size: NA
cdr3_aa: CASSWSLHYGYTF; cdr3_nt: TGTGCCAGCAGTTGGTCTCTCCACTATGGCTACACCTTC; j_call: TRBJ1-2; v_call: TRBV25-1; d_call: NA; clone_size: NA
cdr3_aa: CASTTLPSVNFNTGELFF; cdr3_nt: TGTGCCAGCACCACCCTCCCCTCCGTAAATTTCAACACCGGGGAGCTGTTTTTT; j_call: TRBJ2-2; v_call: TRBV28; d_call: NA; clone_size: NA
cdr3_aa: CASSMGTGTFNQPQHF; cdr3_nt: TGTGCCAGTAGTATGGGGACAGGGACCTTCAATCAGCCCCAGCATTTT; j_call: TRBJ1-5; v_call: TRBV19; d_call: TRBD1; clone_size: once
cdr3_aa: CASSLGTSGGANPSRETQYF; cdr3_nt: TGCGCCAGCAGCTTAGGGACTAGCGGGGGCGCAAATCCCTCCCGGGAGACCCAGTACTTC; j_call: TRBJ2-5; v_call: TRBV5-1; d_call: TRBD2; clone_size: NA
cdr3_aa: CASSPQSGTPNTEAFF; cdr3_nt: TGCGCCAGCAGCCCCCAATCCGGGACACCCAACACTGAAGCTTTCTTT; j_call: TRBJ1-1; v_call: TRBV4-3; d_call: NA; clone_size: few
cdr3_aa: CASSQLLNSSLSGANVLTF; cdr3_nt: TGTGCCAGCAGCCAACTTCTGAACAGTTCGCTCTCGGGGGCCAACGTCCTGACTTTC; j_call: TRBJ2-6; v_call: TRBV5-6; d_call: NA; clone_size: NA
cdr3_aa: CASSPPWGTVMGYGYTF; cdr3_nt: TGTGCCAGCAGCCCCCCGTGGGGGACAGTCATGGGCTATGGCTACACCTTC; j_call: TRBJ1-2; v_call: TRBV11-2; d_call: TRBD1; clone_size: NA
cdr3_aa: CSVESGPNTEAFF; cdr3_nt: TGCAGCGTTGAATCTGGGCCGAACACTGAAGCTTTCTTT; j_call: TRBJ1-1; v_call: TRBV29-1; d_call: NA; clone_size: NA
cdr3_aa: CASSLVGGNNEQFF; cdr3_nt: TGTGCCAGCAGCTTGGTGGGTGGAAACAATGAGCAGTTCTTC; j_call: TRBJ2-1; v_call: TRBV5-4; d_call: NA; clone_size: NA
cdr3_aa: CASSQDRTGDEKLFF; cdr3_nt: TGCGCCAGCAGCCAAGATCGTACAGGGGATGAAAAACTGTTTTTT; j_call: TRBJ1-4; v_call: TRBV4-1; d_call: TRBD1; clone_size: NA
cdr3_aa: CSASPNYGYTF; cdr3_nt: TGCAGTGCTAGCCCGAATTATGGCTACACCTTC; j_call: TRBJ1-2; v_call: TRBV20-1; d_call: NA; clone_size: NA
cdr3_aa: CASSKTYRGRVERYGYTF; cdr3_nt: TGTGCCAGTAGTAAGACGTACAGGGGGCGCGTCGAGCGCTATGGCTACACCTTC; j_call: TRBJ1-2; v_call: TRBV19; d_call: TRBD1; clone_size: NA
cdr3_aa: CASRAGVETQYF; cdr3_nt: TGTGCCAGCAGGGCAGGGGTCGAGACCCAGTACTTC; j_call: TRBJ2-5; v_call: TRBV2; d_call: NA; clone_size: NA
cdr3_aa: CASSGLGQYYGYTF; cdr3_nt: TGTGCCAGCAGTGGCCTTGGACAGTACTATGGCTACACCTTC; j_call: TRBJ1-2; v_call: TRBV6-5; d_call: NA; clone_size: once
cdr3_aa: CASQSAGGPHEQYF; cdr3_nt: TGTGCCAGCCAGTCCGCGGGGGGGCCGCACGAGCAGTACTTC; j_call: TRBJ2-7; v_call: TRBV19; d_call: TRBD2; clone_size: NA